The 27 T cell receptor beta chains listed next were all sequenced from one sample in a study of siplizumab effects on memory and regulatory T cells. Clones were sequenced by immunoSEQ multiplex PCR, and TCRdb holds only the in-frame ones, with some missing. The sample shows 85,000 or so clones, just under 95% of them seen only once. Sequencing was carried out using CD8+ T cells sorted from blood. The source of these receptors is a human donor in good health.

The chain employs TRBV9 and TRBJ1-2; D gene uncertain. Per germline, CDR1 SGDLS and CDR2 YYNGEE. Trimming stripped 0 bases from V and 4 bases from J, with 16 bases between. This CDR3 region has 16 residues. The chain's CDR3 is CASSVGLDASFYGYTF. DNA of the CDR3: TGTGCCAGCAGCGTAGGGTTGGACGCTTCGTTCTATGGCTACACCTTC.

The chain joins TRBV6-1 to TRBJ2-2; D is perhaps TRBD1 or TRBD2 (6 bases each). Deletions cut 2 bases from V and 8 bases from J, with 9 bases between. Per the germline V gene, CDR1 is MNHNS and CDR2 is SASEGT. CDR3 length equals 13 residues. The DNA for the CDR3 is TGTGCCAGCAGTGAATGGGGGGCAGGGGAGCTGTTTTTT. Protein product: CASSEWGAGELFF.

The V and J genes are TRBV15 and TRBJ2-5, with D perhaps TRBD2 (7 bases). Germline V lookup: CDR1 LNHNV, CDR2 YYDKDF (reference sequence). The CDR3 covers 17 residues. V lost 0 bases and J 5 bases, leaving 19 bases between the germline ends. DNA for the CDR3: TGTGCCACCAGCAGAGATTGGTTGGCGGGGGCACGGGAGACCCAGTACTTC. It encodes CATSRDWLAGARETQYF.

The chain is built from TRBV10-3 and TRBJ2-2; maybe TRBD2 (6 bases). V was clipped by 9 bases and J by 2 bases, with 10 bases between them. The CDR3 spans 13 residues. CDR1 and CDR2 from the germline V gene are ENHRY and SYGVKD. CDR3 nucleotides: TGTGCCATTCCGGGACTCAACACCGGGGAGCTGTTTTTT. Its translation is CAIPGLNTGELFF.

The V and J genes are TRBV19 and TRBJ1-2; TRBD1 aligns across 8 bases. Looked up from germline, CDR1 is LNHDA and CDR2 is SQIVND (reference sequence). The CDR3 length is 14 residues. Unmatched junction bases numbered 8, after V lost 3 bases and J lost 8 bases. The CDR3 DNA sequence: TGTGCCAGTAGTATGTCCCAGGGGGCGCCGGGCTACACCTTC. Amino acids: CASSMSQGAPGYTF.

The V and J genes are TRBV5-5 and TRBJ2-3; D possibly corresponds to TRBD2 (5 bases). CDR3 length equals 13 residues. Germline V gene lookup returns CDR1 SGHKS and CDR2 YYEKEE (reference sequence). V was cut by 4 bases and J by 4 bases, with 10 bases left in between. As DNA, the CDR3 is TGTGCCAGCAGCCTTACTAGTTCAGATACGCAGTATTTT. Amino acids: CASSLTSSDTQYF.

This clone was seen a handful of times. The J gene is TRBJ2-3, the V gene TRBV6-1; 7 bases agree with TRBD1. Germline values: CDR1 MNHNS, CDR2 SASEGT. This CDR3 spans 14 amino acids. J gave up 4 bases and V 2 bases, and 3 bases lay outside the gene matches. The CDR3 spells CASSELTGADTQYF. CDR3 coding DNA: TGTGCCAGCAGTGAACTTACAGGGGCAGATACGCAGTATTTT.

The chain couples TRBV7-6 to TRBJ2-5, with TRBD1 matching over 10 bases. Germline V gene sequence: CDR1 SGHVS, CDR2 FNYEAQ. The CDR3 loop spans 17 amino acids. J was trimmed by 4 bases and V by 5 bases; bases with no gene match: 13. Here the CDR3 DNA reads TGTGCCAGCAGCATAATCCATACCGGGACAGGGGTAGAGACCCAGTACTTC. Its translation is CASSIIHTGTGVETQYF.

The chain combines TRBV27 with TRBJ1-1; 11 bases fit TRBD1. V dropped 4 bases and J dropped 4; count of bases not matched to a gene: 5. This CDR3 is built from 15 residues. The V gene's germline CDR1 is MNHEY and CDR2 SMNVEV (reference sequence). This CDR3 reads CASSYRDRGVTEAFF. The CDR3, as DNA: TGTGCCAGCAGTTACCGGGACAGGGGGGTCACTGAAGCTTTCTTT.

The gene calls are TRBV13 and TRBJ2-1; no firm D call. Germline V CDR1 and CDR2: PRHDT, FYEKMQ (reference sequence). V lost 1 base, J lost 9 bases, and 4 bases lay in between. This CDR3 is 11 amino acids long. The CDR3 loop reads CASSLVGEQFF. Here the CDR3 DNA reads TGTGCCAGCAGCTTAGTAGGTGAGCAGTTCTTC.

This sequence joins TRBV25-1 and TRBJ2-7; 8 nucleotides line up with TRBD2. Germline lookup yields CDR1 MGHDK and CDR2 SYGVNS. The CDR3 contains 14 residues. Trimming removed 3 bases from V and 2 bases from J; junction bases left unmatched: 3. The CDR3 loop is CASSDGLAAYEQYF. Here the CDR3 DNA reads TGTGCCAGCAGTGATGGACTAGCCGCCTACGAGCAGTACTTC.

The V call is TRBV7-9, the J call TRBJ2-2; TRBD2 matches at 13 bases. With 5 bases clipped from V and 0 bases from J, the junction kept 6 bases outside the gene matches. Germline V gene data show CDR1 as SEHNR and CDR2 as FQNEAQ (reference sequence). This CDR3 region has 18 residues. The CDR3 DNA reads TGTGCCAGCAGCATATCGGGACTAGCGGGATCGAACACCGGGGAGCTGTTTTTT. Protein product: CASSISGLAGSNTGELFF.

The V and J genes are TRBV18 and TRBJ2-3; D gene ambiguous. The V end lost 4 bases, the J end lost 4 bases, and 9 bases lay between the germline ends. Germline CDR1 KGHSH, CDR2 LQKENI. The length of the CDR3 is 13 residues. In DNA form, the CDR3 reads TGTGCCAGCTCACGAACCGGTCCAGATACGCAGTATTTT. Encoded protein: CASSRTGPDTQYF.

The chain carries TRBV7-9 and TRBJ2-7; no clear D. This CDR3 contains 12 residues. Trimming cost V 5 bases and J 3 bases, with 8 bases left between them. Germline CDR1 and CDR2: SEHNR and FQNEAQ (reference sequence). CDR3 nucleotides: TGTGCCAGCAGCGACGCCCTCTACGAGCAGTACTTC. Translating it yields CASSDALYEQYF.

This rearrangement joins TRBV27 to TRBJ2-3; D is perhaps TRBD1 (6 bases). CDR1 MNHEY and CDR2 SMNVEV come from the germline V gene (reference sequence). There are 14 residues in the CDR3. Trimming took 5 bases from V and 1 from J, leaving 10 bases between them. In DNA, the CDR3 is TGTGCCAGCAGTACCCGGACAGGCACAGATACGCAGTATTTT. Its translation is CASSTRTGTDTQYF.

The chain joins TRBV14 to TRBJ2-1, with D hard to call. The CDR3 runs 12 residues. V was cut by 4 bases and J by 8 bases, with 9 bases left in between. The germline CDR1 and CDR2 sequences are SGHDN and FVKESK. The DNA of the CDR3 is TGTGCCAGCAGCCCAGTAAACGATGAGCAGTTCTTC. Protein: CASSPVNDEQFF.

V is TRBV6-1 and J is TRBJ1-3; TRBD1 matches 9 bases. The germline V gene encodes CDR1 MNHNS and CDR2 SASEGT. J gave up 3 bases and V 0 bases, and 12 bases lay outside the gene matches. This CDR3 has 19 amino acids. In DNA, the CDR3 is TGTGCCAGCAGTGAAGCGGCCACCGGGACAGGGCTTAGTGGAAACACCATATATTTT. This sequence encodes CASSEAATGTGLSGNTIYF.

V gene TRBV5-1 combines with J gene TRBJ2-1, with D hard to call. V was pared by 0 bases and J by 10 bases, with 5 bases between. CDR1 and CDR2 from the germline V gene are SGHRS and YFSETQ. The CDR3 extends over 11 amino acids. The CDR3 region is CASSLGSEQFF. The CDR3 region has the DNA TGCGCCAGCAGCTTGGGGTCAGAGCAGTTCTTC. Full variable domain (rest looked up from reference TRBV5-1 and TRBJ2-1): KAGVTQTPRYLIKTRGQQVTLSCSPISGHRSVSWYQQTPGQGLQFLFEYFSETQRNKGNFPGRFSGRQFSNSRSEMNVSTLELGDSALYLCASSLGSEQFFGPGTRLTVL.

This clone was detected once. J is TRBJ2-7 and V is TRBV4-1, with 11 bases fitting TRBD2. This CDR3 comprises 17 residues. Germline values: CDR1 MGHRA, CDR2 YSYEKL. After removal of 6 bases from V and 3 bases from J, the junction contained 13 bases not matched to a gene. The DNA of the CDR3 is TGCGCCAGCAGACTGATAGCGGGAGGGCCGGCGGGCTACGAGCAGTACTTC. Protein product: CASRLIAGGPAGYEQYF.

This sequence joins TRBV2 and TRBJ1-1; D is uncertain. V lost 4 bases and J 0 bases, leaving 21 bases between the germline ends. Germline loops: CDR1 SNHLY, CDR2 FYNNEI. This CDR3 is 18 amino acids long. The CDR3 sequence is CASSVRSPGAGMNTEAFF. CDR3 sequence (DNA): TGTGCCAGCAGTGTACGATCCCCGGGCGCGGGCATGAACACTGAAGCTTTCTTT. The full variable domain, with the rest looked up from reference TRBV2 and TRBJ1-1, is EPEVTQTPSHQVTQMGQEVILRCVPISNHLYFYWYRQILGQKVEFLVSFYNNEISEKSEIFDDQFSVERPDGSNFTLKIRSTKLEDSAMYFCASSVRSPGAGMNTEAFFGQGTRLTVV.

The gene calls are TRBV27 and TRBJ1-6, with TRBD1 identical over 7 bases. CDR3 length: 17 residues. The germline V gene encodes CDR1 MNHEY and CDR2 SMNVEV (reference sequence). V was clipped by 5 bases and J by 0 bases; unmatched bases: 7. The CDR3 region has the DNA TGTGCCAGCAGTACCAACAGGGGAAGCTCCTATAATTCACCCCTCCACTTT. Amino acids: CASSTNRGSSYNSPLHF.

The chain recombines TRBV6-1 with TRBJ1-2; D gene uncertain. The CDR3 consists of 15 residues. Trimming stripped 5 bases from V and 6 bases from J, with 19 bases between. Germline assignment: CDR1 MNHNS and CDR2 SASEGT. The DNA for the CDR3 is TGTGCCAGCAGTACCCGCCGCTCCGTTTGGGATGGCTACACCTTC. It encodes CASSTRRSVWDGYTF.

The rearrangement uses TRBV15 and TRBJ1-4; TRBD1 is a possible D gene (5 bases). Trimming pared 1 base from V and 1 base from J, leaving 10 bases between. The germline V gene has CDR1 LNHNV and CDR2 YYDKDF (reference sequence). The CDR3 totals 16 residues. The DNA of the CDR3 is TGTGCCACCAGCAGAGGACGGGGGTTAACTAATGAAAAACTGTTTTTT. It encodes CATSRGRGLTNEKLFF.

Details on this clone: Other DNA sequences in the same sample also yield this CDR3. The rearrangement uses TRBV7-9 and TRBJ2-7; D is unclear. CDR3 length equals 12 residues. Germline values: CDR1 SEHNR, CDR2 FQNEAQ (reference sequence). Trimming stripped 3 bases from V and 4 bases from J, with 7 bases between. The CDR3 region has the DNA TGTGCCAGCAGCTTGAAGGTTTACGAGCAGTACTTC. It encodes CASSLKVYEQYF.

The genes are TRBV4-1 and TRBJ1-1; 7 bases agree with TRBD1. This CDR3 has 14 residues. The germline V gene has CDR1 MGHRA and CDR2 YSYEKL. Trimming at V came to 4 bases and at J to 7 bases, leaving 9 bases not matched to a gene. CDR3 sequence reads: CASSRTTGEVEAFF. CDR3 sequence (DNA): TGCGCCAGCAGCCGGACAACAGGGGAGGTTGAAGCTTTCTTT.

The chain carries TRBV5-6 and TRBJ2-4, with D possibly TRBD1 on 5 matching bases. In germline, CDR1 is SGHDT, CDR2 YYEEEE. V lost 0 bases and J 0 bases, leaving 10 bases between the germline ends. There are 16 residues in the CDR3. The CDR3 DNA is TGTGCCAGCAGCTTGGGACAGCGAATAGCCAAAAACATTCAGTACTTC. Protein: CASSLGQRIAKNIQYF. Combining the CDR3 with reference TRBV5-6 and TRBJ2-4 gives the whole variable domain DAGVTQSPTHLIKTRGQQVTLRCSPKSGHDTVSWYQQALGQGPQFIFQYYEEEERQRGNFPDRFSGHQFPNYSSELNVNALLLGDSALYLCASSLGQRIAKNIQYFGAGTRLSVL.

The chain joins TRBV19 to TRBJ2-7; D is perhaps TRBD2 (5 bases). The CDR3 is 13 amino acids. Trimming left V 5 bases short and J 6 bases short, with 14 bases between. In germline, CDR1 is LNHDA, CDR2 SQIVND (reference sequence). The DNA of the CDR3 is TGTGCCAGTAGTCTGTCTAGCTCAGGCGAGCAGTACTTC. This codes for CASSLSSSGEQYF.